This paragraph reports one T cell receptor beta chain. No antigen is known for it. The timepoints at which blood was sampled were baseline, cycle 4 day 1, and cycle 7 day 1. The data derive from a study of OX40 agonist ivuxolimab in advanced cancers. Study context: Subjects had a mean age of around 63 years, with a range of 23 to 79; just over 80% were male. General study findings and limits: Clonal expansion from baseline to week 6 occurred in both CD4+ and CD8+ T cells. Compared with CD4+, CD8+ T cells on average had more expanded clones.

The method was immunoSEQ multiplex PCR; TCRdb's version includes in-frame clones alone and lacks a portion of them. The repertoire holds just over 80,000 clones, about nine tenths seen once, with 0.32% in the top ten. This receptor was obtained from an adult with an advanced solid tumor such as melanoma, head and neck, liver or kidney cancer. The specimen comprised CD4+ or CD8+ T cells sorted from blood, sampled in a trial of the OX40 agonist ivuxolimab.

This CDR3 reads CASRGQTGAPGELFF. Here the CDR3 DNA reads TGTGCCAGTAGGGGCCAAACAGGGGCACCCGGGGAGCTGTTTTTT. The V call is TRBV19, the J call TRBJ2-2; 7 bases line up with TRBD1. This CDR3 region has 15 residues. Germline CDR1 and CDR2: LNHDA and SQIVND (reference sequence). J lost 6 bases, V lost 6 bases, and 10 bases had no gene match.